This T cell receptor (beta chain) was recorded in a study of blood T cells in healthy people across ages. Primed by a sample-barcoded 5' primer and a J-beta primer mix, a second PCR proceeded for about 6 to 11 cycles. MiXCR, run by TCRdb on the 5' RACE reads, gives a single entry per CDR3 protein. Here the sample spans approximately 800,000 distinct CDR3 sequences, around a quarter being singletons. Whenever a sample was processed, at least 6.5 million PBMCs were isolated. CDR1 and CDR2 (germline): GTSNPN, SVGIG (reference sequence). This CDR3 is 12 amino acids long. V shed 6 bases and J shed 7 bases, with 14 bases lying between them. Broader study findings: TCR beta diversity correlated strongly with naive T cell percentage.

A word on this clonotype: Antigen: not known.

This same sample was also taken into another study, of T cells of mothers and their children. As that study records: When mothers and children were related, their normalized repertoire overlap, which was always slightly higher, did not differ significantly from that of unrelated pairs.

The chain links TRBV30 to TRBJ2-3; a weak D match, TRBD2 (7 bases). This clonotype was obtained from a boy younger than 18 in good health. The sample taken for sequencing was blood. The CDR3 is CACEGGANTQYF. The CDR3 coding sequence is TGTGCCTGCGAAGGGGGGGCGAATACGCAGTATTTT. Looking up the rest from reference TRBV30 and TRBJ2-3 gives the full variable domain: SQTIHQWPATLVQPVGSPLSLECTVEGTSNPNLYWYRQAAGRGLQLLFYSVGIGQISSEVPQNLSASRPQDRQFILSSKKLLLSDSGFYLCACEGGANTQYFGPGTRLTVL.